Listed here are 5 T cell receptor beta chains from one sample, sequenced in a study of OX40 agonist ivuxolimab in advanced cancers. The table came from immunoSEQ multiplex PCR; TCRdb's copy has only in-frame clones and leaves some out. The sample has 20,000 to 30,000 clones; more than 70% are singletons. Material: CD4+ or CD8+ T cells sorted from blood, obtained in a trial of the OX40 agonist ivuxolimab. The receptors were gathered from an adult with an advanced solid tumor such as melanoma, head and neck, liver or kidney cancer.

V is TRBV2 and J is TRBJ2-5, with 13 bases fitting TRBD2. In germline, CDR1 is SNHLY, CDR2 FYNNEI. V dropped 4 bases and J dropped 0; count of bases not matched to a gene: 5. The CDR3 sequence is 17 residues long. The CDR3 nucleotides read TGTGCCAGCAGTGGGGGACTAGCGGGGTGGTACCAAGAGACCCAGTACTTC. It codes for CASSGGLAGWYQETQYF.

This rearrangement joins TRBV18 to TRBJ2-1; tentatively, D is TRBD1 or TRBD2 (5 bases each). The CDR3 is made up of 15 amino acids. V lost 1 base, J lost 0 bases, and 7 bases lay in between. Germline V gives CDR1 KGHSH, CDR2 LQKENI. The CDR3 protein is CASSPRGGSYNEQFF. Written as DNA, the CDR3 is TGTGCCAGCTCACCACGTGGGGGCTCCTACAATGAGCAGTTCTTC. Full variable domain (outside the CDR3, taken from reference TRBV18 and TRBJ2-1): NAGVMQNPRHLVRRRGQEARLRCSPMKGHSHVYWYRQLPEEGLKFMVYLQKENIIDESGMPKERFSAEFPKEGPSILRIQQVVRGDSAAYFCASSPRGGSYNEQFFGPGTRLTVL.

The rearrangement joins TRBV19 to TRBJ2-4; 7 bases fit TRBD1. With 4 bases clipped from V and 0 bases from J, the junction kept 6 bases outside the gene matches. Germline values: CDR1 LNHDA, CDR2 SQIVND (reference sequence). There are 16 residues in the CDR3. The CDR3 DNA follows: TGTGCCAGTAGTAAAAACAGGGGTCTAGCCAAAAACATTCAGTACTTC. It yields the protein CASSKNRGLAKNIQYF.

V usage is TRBV5-4 and J usage is TRBJ2-7, with D unresolved. CDR1 SGHNT and CDR2 YYREEE come from the germline V gene (reference sequence). This CDR3 is 14 amino acids long. V was trimmed by 1 base and J by 3 bases, leaving 11 bases between them. This chain's CDR3 is CASSLYSAGYEQYF. The CDR3 coding sequence is TGTGCCAGCAGCTTGTATTCGGCAGGCTACGAGCAGTACTTC.

This clone was recorded a few times. V gene TRBV7-9 combines with J gene TRBJ2-1, with D possibly being TRBD2 (6 bases). Germline V gene lookup returns CDR1 SEHNR and CDR2 FQNEAQ (reference sequence). The CDR3 length is 15 residues. V was cut by 5 bases and J by 7 bases, with 18 bases left in between. CDR3 loop: CASSPTRLVGNEQFF. In DNA, the CDR3 is TGTGCCAGCAGCCCTACTAGACTAGTGGGGAATGAGCAGTTCTTC.